These 11 T cell receptor beta chains came from one sample sequenced in a study of blood T cells in healthy people across ages. Primers used in a second PCR of about 7 to 12 cycles were a sample-barcoded 5' primer and a J-beta primer mix. MiXCR was run by TCRdb on the 5' RACE reads, yielding one entry per CDR3 protein. Of 540,000 or so distinct CDR3 sequences in the sample, 27% were seen once. The sequenced material came from blood. These receptors came from a woman in her sixties or seventies in good health.

The V gene is TRBV24-1, the J gene TRBJ1-2; D remains unclear. Germline loops: CDR1 KGHDR, CDR2 SFDVKD. This CDR3 spans 15 amino acids. Trimming stripped 9 bases from V and 4 bases from J, with 20 bases between. DNA for the CDR3: TGTGCCACCGAGTTAGGGAGCCCGTCGCGCTATGGCTACACCTTC. Translated: CATELGSPSRYGYTF.

This clonotype was detected only a few times. The rearrangement uses TRBV10-1 and TRBJ2-3; D might be TRBD2 (6 bases). The germline V gene encodes CDR1 WNHNN and CDR2 SYGVQD (reference sequence). V lost 0 bases to trimming and J lost 0 bases, with 10 bases between them. The CDR3 sequence is 16 residues long. The CDR3 here is CASSESAGSSTDTQYF. CDR3 coding DNA: TGCGCCAGCAGTGAGTCTGCGGGGTCTAGCACAGATACGCAGTATTTT.

This clonotype was observed a few times. The V call is TRBV10-3, the J call TRBJ2-1, with 12 nucleotides matching TRBD2. J gave up 9 bases and V 8 bases, and 14 bases lay outside the gene matches. CDR3 length: 16 amino acids. The germline V gene has CDR1 ENHRY and CDR2 SYGVKD. The DNA of the CDR3 is TGTGCCATCCGTCAGCAGACTAGCGGGGGATACGGTGAGCAGTTCTTC. This codes for CAIRQQTSGGYGEQFF.

This clonotype was counted once. The chain combines TRBV6-5 with TRBJ1-3; TRBD1 aligns across 11 bases. V lost 2 bases and J lost 4; bases outside the gene matches: 4. The CDR3 extends over 16 amino acids. Germline V gene data show CDR1 as MNHEY and CDR2 as SVGAGI. This chain's CDR3 is CASSYGQGALGNTIYF. For the CDR3, the DNA is TGTGCCAGCAGTTACGGACAGGGGGCGTTAGGAAACACCATATATTTT.

The V call is TRBV15, the J call TRBJ1-2; no clear D. CDR3 size: 15 residues. Germline CDR1 is LNHNV and CDR2 is YYDKDF (reference sequence). Trimming stripped 9 bases from V and 4 bases from J, with 21 bases between. The CDR3 here is CATREGLTSPYGYTF. CDR3 sequence (DNA): TGTGCCACAAGGGAGGGCCTAACTAGCCCCTATGGCTACACCTTC.

Regarding this clonotype: The germline gene is not matched at one end of the junction; a read error may be the cause. This chain uses TRBV2 with TRBJ1-2, with 7 bases that match TRBD1. Germline lookup yields CDR1 SNHLY and CDR2 FYNNEI. The CDR3 length is 14 residues. The CDR3 loop is CACSVIGGGYGYTF. The CDR3 bases are TGTGCCTGCAGTGTTATAGGGGGCGGCTATGGCTACACCTTC. Using reference TRBV2 and TRBJ1-2 for the parts outside the CDR3, the full variable domain is EPEVTQTPSHQVTQMGQEVILRCVPISNHLYFYWYRQILGQKVEFLVSFYNNEISEKSEIFDDQFSVERPDGSNFTLKIRSTKLEDSAMYFCACSVIGGGYGYTFGSGTRLTVV.

The rearrangement joins TRBV6-2 or TRBV6-3 to TRBJ1-2, with TRBD1 matching over 12 bases. Germline V gives CDR1 MNHEY, CDR2 SVGEGT. The V gene end was trimmed by 6 bases and the J gene end by 4 bases; junction bases not matched to a gene: 12. This CDR3 comprises 17 residues. CDR3 loop: CASRTGTGGHLSYGYTF. The CDR3 bases are TGTGCCAGCAGAACCGGGACAGGGGGCCACCTGAGCTATGGCTACACCTTC.

This chain joins TRBV20-1 and TRBJ1-4, with D unresolved. The V gene lost 6 bases and the J gene lost 6 bases, with 14 bases spanning the gap. The CDR3 totals 13 residues. The germline gives CDR1 DFQATT, CDR2 SNEGSKA (reference sequence). The CDR3 coding sequence is TGCAGTGCATTCGAGGGTCTAGATGAAAAACTGTTTTTT. Protein: CSAFEGLDEKLFF.

In this sample, this clonotype turned up a few times. This chain joins TRBV7-2 and TRBJ2-1; TRBD2 matches at 8 bases. This CDR3 contains 15 residues. In germline, CDR1 is SGHTA, CDR2 FQGNSA. The junction had 6 bases not matched to a gene; V was cut back by 4 bases and J by 4 bases. The CDR3 DNA is TGTGCCAGCAGCTCGGGACTAGTGGGGTACAATGAGCAGTTCTTC. Protein product: CASSSGLVGYNEQFF.

This clonotype appeared a few times. The rearrangement uses TRBV3-1 and TRBJ2-6, with a possible D match to TRBD2 (6 bases). Between the trimmed V and J ends, which lost 3 bases and 3 bases, there was a span of 18 bases. Germline CDR1 and CDR2: LGHDT and YNNKEL (reference sequence). This CDR3 is 18 amino acids long. Here the CDR3 reads CASSQEGTHLYGANVLTF. The DNA for the CDR3 is TGTGCCAGCAGCCAGGAGGGGACTCACCTCTATGGGGCCAACGTCCTGACTTTC. Filled out from reference TRBV3-1 and TRBJ2-6, the complete variable domain reads DTAVSQTPKYLVTQMGNDKSIKCEQNLGHDTMYWYKQDSKKFLKIMFSYNNKELIINETVPNRFSPKSPDKAHLNLHINSLELGDSAVYFCASSQEGTHLYGANVLTFGAGSRLTVL.

There are a few counts of this clonotype. The rearrangement uses TRBV7-9 and TRBJ2-3; D gene ambiguous. V was cut by 1 base and J by 5 bases, with 7 bases left in between. CDR3 size: 13 residues. Looked up from germline, CDR1 is SEHNR and CDR2 is FQNEAQ (reference sequence). CDR3 sequence: CASSLVPKDTQYF. CDR3 bases: TGTGCCAGCAGCTTAGTACCTAAAGATACGCAGTATTTT.